Following are 10 T cell receptor beta chains from one sample sequenced in a study of cytomegalovirus exposure and HLA in healthy donors (dated by TCRdb to the late 2010s). The library was obtained by the immunoSEQ multiplex PCR assay. For the multiplex PCR, a mixture combining 60 forward primers for TCR Vbeta segments and 13 reverse primers for TCR Jbeta segments was used. In TCRdb, the immuneACCESS table is reduced to in-frame sequences with V and J assigned. These tables do not hold every clone; where another copy was compared, an unresolved V gene accounts for under half, and the others remain unexplained. The sample table shows more than 150,000 clones, and approximately 73% are seen once. The ten largest make up 2% to 3% of the sample. The specimen sequenced was PBMCs. These TCRs come from a woman in her 30s in good health and CMV-seropositive.

With regard to this clone: Other DNA sequences in this specimen translate into the identical CDR3. This chain uses TRBV5-6 with TRBJ1-6; 9 bases match TRBD1. V lost 0 bases, J lost 11 bases, and 12 bases stayed unmatched. Per the germline V gene, CDR1 is SGHDT and CDR2 is YYEEEE. The CDR3 totals 17 residues. As DNA, the CDR3 is TGTGCCAGCAGCTTGGGGGGACAGGGTTTTAGTTCGCCACCCCTCCACTTT. Amino acid sequence: CASSLGGQGFSSPPLHF.

This clone was counted only a few times. At one boundary the junction diverges from the germline segment, which might be a read error. This sequence joins TRBV29-1 and TRBJ2-4; tentatively, D is TRBD1 (5 bases). This CDR3 is 15 amino acids long. The V gene's germline CDR1 is SQVTM and CDR2 ANQGSEA. The CDR3 sequence is CSVEEQGIAKNSQYF. CDR3 nucleotide sequence: TGCAGCGTTGAAGAGCAGGGTATAGCCAAAAACAGTCAGTACTTC.

This clone was counted only a few times. The chain couples TRBV10-3 to TRBJ1-2; perhaps TRBD1 as D (5 bases). Trimming shortened V by 4 bases and J by 1 base, and 16 bases separated the two germline ends. This CDR3 contains 16 residues. CDR1 is ENHRY and CDR2 is SYGVKD in the germline V gene. This CDR3 is CAISGHDLGLNYGYTF. The CDR3 DNA reads TGTGCCATCAGTGGGCATGATCTGGGACTTAACTATGGCTACACCTTC.

This clone was detected a few times. This sequence joins TRBV4-1 and TRBJ2-3; weak D call: TRBD2 (6 bases). Trimming removed 3 bases from V and 3 bases from J, with 19 bases in between. This CDR3 contains 17 residues. Germline CDR1 reads MGHRA; CDR2 reads YSYEKL. The CDR3, as DNA: TGCGCCAGCAGCCACCATAGGACTACCGATCCGACAGATACGCAGTATTTT. It codes for CASSHHRTTDPTDTQYF.

The sample holds one count of this clone. The rearrangement joins TRBV7-2 to TRBJ2-3; maybe TRBD1 (6 bases). This CDR3 is 13 amino acids long. The germline V gene encodes CDR1 SGHTA and CDR2 FQGNSA. V dropped 5 bases and J dropped 5 bases, with 11 bases sitting between them. The CDR3 DNA reads as TGTGCCAGCAGCCAACGGGGACAAGATACGCAGTATTTT. Translated, it gives CASSQRGQDTQYF.

This sequence joins TRBV6-5 and TRBJ1-1; D uncertain. V lost 6 bases, J lost 4 bases, and 18 bases lay in between. CDR3 length: 15 amino acids. The germline CDR1 and CDR2 sequences are MNHEY and SVGAGI. CDR3 in amino acids: CASRKAWGGSTEAFF. Written as DNA, the CDR3 is TGTGCCAGCAGAAAGGCCTGGGGAGGGAGCACTGAAGCTTTCTTT.

The J gene is TRBJ1-6, the V gene TRBV4-1; 9 positions match TRBD1. V lost 1 base to trimming and J lost 8 bases; unmatched junction nucleotides: 12. The CDR3 sequence is 18 residues long. Germline CDR1 is MGHRA and CDR2 is YSYEKL. For the CDR3, the DNA is TGCGCCAGCAGCCAAGTGCTGACAGGGGGTCCTCTGTATTCACCCCTCCACTTT. This sequence encodes CASSQVLTGGPLYSPLHF.

V usage is TRBV9 and J usage is TRBJ1-3; perhaps TRBD1 as D (6 bases). V lost 3 bases to trimming and J lost 8 bases, with 9 bases between them. This CDR3 region has 12 residues. Germline CDR1 SGDLS, CDR2 YYNGEE. The CDR3 DNA reads TGTGCCAGCAGCGCACAGGGCCACACCATATATTTT. Translated: CASSAQGHTIYF.

The rearrangement joins TRBV27 to TRBJ1-5; the match to TRBD1 covers 9 bases. The length of the CDR3 is 14 residues. J lost 5 bases, V lost 10 bases, and 9 bases had no gene match. Germline CDR1 MNHEY, CDR2 SMNVEV (reference sequence). The DNA of the CDR3 is TGTGCCACCGCACCCCGGGACAGGGATCAGCCCCAGCATTTT. Translation gives CATAPRDRDQPQHF.

CDR3 region: CASSLVTGELSPLHF. The CDR3, as DNA: TGTGCCAGCAGCTTAGTGACAGGGGAACTCTCACCCCTCCACTTT. J is TRBJ1-6 and V is TRBV7-9; 8 nucleotides match TRBD1. Looked up from germline, CDR1 is SEHNR and CDR2 is FQNEAQ (reference sequence). The CDR3 sequence is 15 residues long. The ends lost 1 base at V and 10 bases at J; junction bases unmatched: 6.